This note documents a single TCR beta chain sequence. What it binds is not known. This record comes from a study of shared clonotypes between healthy human individuals. Repertoires were generated with immunoSEQ multiplex PCR, while TCRdb's copy carries only in-frame clones and drops some. The data contain 300,000 to 350,000 clones, more than 60% of them seen just once; the ten biggest clones take up roughly 10%. The CDR3 is 14 amino acids. Germline V lookup: CDR1 MDHEN, CDR2 SYDVKM. The V and J ends lost 6 bases and 5 bases respectively, with 16 bases between them. Study findings and constraints: Clonotype sharing levels among donors were expected to vary with sequencing depth.

The sample taken for sequencing was memory CD4+ T cells sorted from blood. Subset here: CD45RA-negative fraction. The chain has TRBV28 and TRBJ1-1; D unclear. The clonotype comes from a man aged 25-40 years in good health. The CDR3 here is CASSFAQTRTEAFF. CDR3 bases: TGTGCCAGCAGCTTCGCCCAGACGCGGACTGAAGCTTTCTTT.